A selection of T cell receptor beta chains follows, all from one sample in a study of T cell responses to AZD1222 COVID-19 vaccine. TCRdb's table, derived via immunoSEQ multiplex PCR, lists solely in-frame clones and lacks some. The table shows tens of thousands of clones, with around nine tenths occurring only once. The source material was peripheral blood, sampled on day 0 of AZD1222 vaccination. The receptors were sampled from an adult in good health. Both conserved end residues are part of each CDR3. The D gene is left open where the match is weak. Clone sizes are given selectively: once, few, many, or a class where the clone is expanded.

.	TRBD2	TRBJ2-1	TRBV6-4	TGTGCCAGCAGTGACTCGCCGGGAGGGCCGAATGAGCAGTTCTTC	CASSDSPGGPNEQFF
.	TRBD1	TRBJ2-5	TRBV5-5	TGTGCCAGCAGCTTGTGGCAGGGGGCTTGGGAGACCCAGTACTTC	CASSLWQGAWETQYF
.	.	TRBJ1-5	TRBV3-1/TRBV3-2	TGTGCCAGCAGCCAAGAGGGAGGGCGCGGGGGAAATCAGCCCCAGCATTTT	CASSQEGGRGGNQPQHF
.	TRBD1	TRBJ1-6	TRBV19	TGTGCCAGTAGACCGGGACAGGTCAATTCACCCCTCCACTTT	CASRPGQVNSPLHF
.	.	TRBJ2-3	TRBV24-1	TGTGCCACCTCCCCGAAGGGCTGGCTCACAGATACGCAGTATTTT	CATSPKGWLTDTQYF
.	TRBD1	TRBJ2-6	TRBV5-4	TGTGCCAGCAGCTCCGGGACAGGCTTTAGCTCTGGGGCCAACGTCCTGACTTTC	CASSSGTGFSSGANVLTF
.	.	TRBJ2-7	TRBV18	TGTGCCAGCTCACCGGCCAGCTCCTACGAGCAGTACTTC	CASSPASSYEQYF
.	.	TRBJ2-5	TRBV6-2/TRBV6-3	TGTGCCAGCAGTAAACCTAAAGCGGAGAGGGCAAAGACCCAGTACTTC	CASSKPKAERAKTQYF
.	.	TRBJ1-5	TRBV6-5	TGTGCCAGCAGTCCCGGGGATAGCAATCAGCCCCAGCATTTT	CASSPGDSNQPQHF
.	TRBD2	TRBJ2-3	TRBV7-9	TGTGCCAGCAGCCCTCGCAGCGGGAGACCAGATACGCAGTATTTT	CASSPRSGRPDTQYF
.	.	TRBJ1-2	TRBV5-8	TGTGCCAGCAGCTTGCTCCCCGACTATGGCTACACCTTC	CASSLLPDYGYTF
.	TRBD1	TRBJ1-2	TRBV28	TGTGCCAGCAGCACCTCGACAGGGGCTAACTATGGCTACACCTTC	CASSTSTGANYGYTF
.	.	TRBJ1-6	TRBV9	TGTGCCAGCAGCGTGGAGGGAAAAAATTCACCCCTCCACTTT	CASSVEGKNSPLHF
once	.	TRBJ1-1	TRBV5-1	TGCGCCAGCAGCTTGGAATCGGCTGGGTTCGGCACTGAAGCTTTCTTT	CASSLESAGFGTEAFF
.	.	TRBJ2-2	TRBV19	TGTGCCAGTAGTATAGAAAACACCGGGGAGCTGTTTTTT	CASSIENTGELFF
.	.	TRBJ2-1	TRBV24-1	TGTGCCACCAGTGCGGCGGAAACTAGCACGTACAATGAGCAGTTCTTC	CATSAAETSTYNEQFF
.	.	TRBJ2-2	TRBV6-5	TGTGCCAGCAGTTACTACACCGGGGAGCTGTTTTTT	CASSYYTGELFF
.	.	TRBJ2-1	TRBV7-2	TGTGCCAGCAGCTATATAGGGGGGGGGCTAGCTGGCAATGAGCAGTTCTTC	CASSYIGGGLAGNEQFF
.	.	TRBJ1-6	TRBV6-5	TGTGCCAGCAGTTACTCGAGACGGCAGGATTCACCCCTCCACTTT	CASSYSRRQDSPLHF
.	TRBD2	TRBJ2-5	TRBV14	TGTGCCAGCAGCCCTGGGACTAGCGGGATGAGAGAGACCCAGTACTTC	CASSPGTSGMRETQYF
once	.	TRBJ2-7	TRBV12-3/TRBV12-4	TGTGCCAGCAGTTTCTGGAGTGGGGACGAGCAGTACTTC	CASSFWSGDEQYF
.	TRBD1	TRBJ2-7	TRBV7-3	TGTGCCAGCAGCCTAAACAGGGGTCCCGACGAGCAGTACTTC	CASSLNRGPDEQYF
.	.	TRBJ1-1	TRBV28	TGTGCCAGCTTCCTGACAGGCAAAGCTTTCTTT	CASFLTGKAFF
.	TRBD1	TRBJ1-3	TRBV2	TGTGCCAGCATCCAGGGGGCACGGACTGGAAACACCATATATTTT	CASIQGARTGNTIYF
.	.	TRBJ2-2	TRBV7-2	TGTGCCAGCAGCTTAGCGTTCGGGGAGCTGTTTTTT	CASSLAFGELFF